Each of the 10 T cell receptor beta chains below was sequenced from the same sample in a study of blood T cell repertoires in COVID-19. TCRdb's table, derived via immunoSEQ multiplex PCR, lists solely in-frame clones and lacks some. The sample records about 200,000 clones, 88% being singletons. What was sequenced was peripheral blood. Receptor source: a middle-aged man with active or convalescent COVID-19.

The CDR3 spells CASSLGQGFRSPLHF. CDR3 sequence (DNA): TGTGCCAGCAGCCTGGGACAGGGATTTCGCTCACCCCTCCACTTT. This chain uses TRBV11-3 with TRBJ1-6; 9 bases line up with TRBD1. Trimming took 5 bases from V and 10 from J; bases not matched to a gene: 9. Germline loops: CDR1 SGHNT, CDR2 YENEEA. This CDR3 region has 15 residues.

CDR3 coding DNA: TGTGCCAGCAGTGAAGCCTCGGGGAATGGCTACACCTTC. Translating it yields CASSEASGNGYTF. V is TRBV2 and J is TRBJ1-2; D is unresolved. The germline gives CDR1 SNHLY, CDR2 FYNNEI. V lost 0 bases to trimming and J lost 6 bases, with 8 bases between them. The CDR3 sequence is 13 residues long.

This chain uses TRBV6-5 with TRBJ2-1; perhaps TRBD1 as D (6 bases). The CDR3 has 16 residues. V was shortened by 0 bases and J by 4 bases, with 13 bases between the two germline ends. From germline, CDR1 is MNHEY and CDR2 SVGAGI. CDR3 nucleotide sequence: TGTGCCAGCAGTTACTCCGCAGGGGAAATTTACAATGAGCAGTTCTTC. Residues: CASSYSAGEIYNEQFF.

This CDR3 is CASRALGGSVKGYTF. CDR3 sequence (DNA): TGTGCCAGCAGGGCCTTGGGGGGGTCGGTTAAAGGCTACACCTTC. The V gene is TRBV6-5, the J gene TRBJ1-2, with D maybe TRBD1 (5 bases). The germline V gene encodes CDR1 MNHEY and CDR2 SVGAGI. The CDR3 covers 15 residues. Trimming shortened V by 6 bases and J by 8 bases, and 22 bases separated the two germline ends.

This clone is a singleton in its sample. The chain is built from TRBV10-3 and TRBJ2-5, with 9 bases matching TRBD1. The CDR3 has 13 residues. V trimming: 6 bases; J trimming: 4 bases; junction bases outside the gene matches: 3. Germline-derived CDR1 and CDR2 are ENHRY and SYGVKD. The CDR3 sequence: CAIRGQGLETQYF. The CDR3 bases are TGTGCCATCAGGGGACAGGGCTTAGAGACCCAGTACTTC.

This chain uses TRBV19 with TRBJ2-5; D not resolved. Germline values: CDR1 LNHDA, CDR2 SQIVND (reference sequence). V lost 3 bases and J lost 4, with 15 bases in between. The length of the CDR3 is 15 residues. The CDR3 DNA follows: TGTGCCAGTAGTATTACTGGGTTCCGCGGAGAGACCCAGTACTTC. Its translation is CASSITGFRGETQYF.

DNA of the CDR3: TGCGCCAGCAGGCGACTAGCGGGAGAGTCCTACGAGCAGTACTTC. Protein product: CASRRLAGESYEQYF. The J gene is TRBJ2-7, the V gene TRBV5-1; 12 bases line up with TRBD2. Germline assignment: CDR1 SGHRS and CDR2 YFSETQ. Unmatched junction bases numbered 4, after V lost 5 bases and J lost 1 base. The length of the CDR3 is 15 residues. Complete variable domain (other parts from reference TRBV5-1 and TRBJ2-7): KAGVTQTPRYLIKTRGQQVTLSCSPISGHRSVSWYQQTPGQGLQFLFEYFSETQRNKGNFPGRFSGRQFSNSRSEMNVSTLELGDSALYLCASRRLAGESYEQYFGPGTRLTVT.

The chain links TRBV2 to TRBJ1-1, with D unclear. CDR1 is SNHLY, CDR2 FYNNEI, per germline. With 10 bases removed from V and 0 bases from J, the gap between germline ends came to 18 bases. CDR3 length: 15 residues. CDR3 loop: CATLLGDGLNTEAFF. The DNA for the CDR3 is TGTGCCACGTTATTGGGAGATGGCTTGAACACTGAAGCTTTCTTT.

The rearrangement links TRBV6-2 or TRBV6-3 to TRBJ2-1, with 14 bases that match TRBD2. Germline CDR1 and CDR2: MNHEY and SVGEGT. The CDR3 has 15 amino acids. With 5 bases clipped from V and 9 bases from J, the junction kept 6 bases outside the gene matches. CDR3 sequence (DNA): TGTGCCAGCAGTATGGGACTAGCGGGAGTTAGTGAGCAGTTCTTC. This codes for CASSMGLAGVSEQFF.

This clone was observed once. The chain is built from TRBV5-4 and TRBJ2-1; D is possibly TRBD1 (6 bases). The CDR3 has 16 amino acids. From germline, CDR1 is SGHNT and CDR2 YYREEE (reference sequence). Trimming shortened V by 4 bases and J by 1 base, and 15 bases separated the two germline ends. The CDR3 protein is CASSQEGRGSYNEQFF. The CDR3 bases are TGTGCCAGCAGCCAAGAAGGCAGGGGATCCTACAATGAGCAGTTCTTC. The variable domain in full, with the rest retrieved from reference TRBV5-4 and TRBJ2-1, is ETGVTQSPTHLIKTRGQQVTLRCSSQSGHNTVSWYQQALGQGPQFIFQYYREEENGRGNFPPRFSGLQFPNYSSELNVNALELDDSALYLCASSQEGRGSYNEQFFGPGTRLTVL.